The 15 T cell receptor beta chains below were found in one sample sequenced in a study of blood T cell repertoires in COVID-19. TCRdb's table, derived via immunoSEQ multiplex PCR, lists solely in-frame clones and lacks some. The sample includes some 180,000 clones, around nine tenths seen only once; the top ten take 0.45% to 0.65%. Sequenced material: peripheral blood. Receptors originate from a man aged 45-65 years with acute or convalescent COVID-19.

The CDR3 DNA reads TGTGCCTGGAGAGGACAGGGAAACACTGAAGCTTTCTTT. This codes for CAWRGQGNTEAFF. This chain uses TRBV30 with TRBJ1-1; 8 bases align to TRBD1. V lost 3 bases to trimming and J lost 2 bases; unmatched junction nucleotides: 2. The germline V gene has CDR1 GTSNPN and CDR2 SVGIG (reference sequence). The CDR3 sequence is 13 residues long.

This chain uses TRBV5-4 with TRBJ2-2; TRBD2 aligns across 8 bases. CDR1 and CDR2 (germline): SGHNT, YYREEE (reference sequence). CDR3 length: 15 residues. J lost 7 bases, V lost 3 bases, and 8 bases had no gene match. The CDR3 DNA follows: TGTGCCAGCAGCTCCCCGGGACTAGTATTCGGGGAGCTGTTTTTT. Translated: CASSSPGLVFGELFF. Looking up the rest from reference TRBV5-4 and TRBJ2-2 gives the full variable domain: ETGVTQSPTHLIKTRGQQVTLRCSSQSGHNTVSWYQQALGQGPQFIFQYYREEENGRGNFPPRFSGLQFPNYSSELNVNALELDDSALYLCASSSPGLVFGELFFGEGSRLTVL.

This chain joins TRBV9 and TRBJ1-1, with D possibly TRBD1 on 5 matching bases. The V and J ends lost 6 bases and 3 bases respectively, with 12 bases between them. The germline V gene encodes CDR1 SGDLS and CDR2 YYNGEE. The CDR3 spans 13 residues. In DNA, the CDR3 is TGTGCCAGCACAGGGAATGAGGACACTGAAGCTTTCTTT. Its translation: CASTGNEDTEAFF.

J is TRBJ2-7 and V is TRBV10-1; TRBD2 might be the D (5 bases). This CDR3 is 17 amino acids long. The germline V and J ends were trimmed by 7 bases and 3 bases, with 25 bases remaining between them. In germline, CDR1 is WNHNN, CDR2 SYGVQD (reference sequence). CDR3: CASISCRWERTRYEQYF. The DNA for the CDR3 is TGCGCCAGCATTTCTTGTAGATGGGAGAGGACCCGCTACGAGCAGTACTTC.

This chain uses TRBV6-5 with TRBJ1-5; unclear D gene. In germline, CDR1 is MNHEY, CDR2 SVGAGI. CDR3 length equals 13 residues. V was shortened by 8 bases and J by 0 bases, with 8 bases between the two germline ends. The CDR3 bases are TGTGCCAGCGAGACTAATAGCAATCAGCCCCAGCATTTT. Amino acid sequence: CASETNSNQPQHF.

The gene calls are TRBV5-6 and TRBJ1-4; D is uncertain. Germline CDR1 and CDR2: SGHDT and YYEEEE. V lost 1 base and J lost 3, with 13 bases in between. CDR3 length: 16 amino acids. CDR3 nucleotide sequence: TGTGCCAGCAGCTTGAGTGTGTCCGGGGCTAATGAAAAACTGTTTTTT. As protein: CASSLSVSGANEKLFF.

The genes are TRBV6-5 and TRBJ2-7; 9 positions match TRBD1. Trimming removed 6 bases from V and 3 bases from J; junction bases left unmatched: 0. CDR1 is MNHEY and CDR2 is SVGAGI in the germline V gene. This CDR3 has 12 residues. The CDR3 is CASRGQGYEQYV. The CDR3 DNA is TGTGCCAGCAGGGGACAGGGCTACGAGCAGTACGTC.

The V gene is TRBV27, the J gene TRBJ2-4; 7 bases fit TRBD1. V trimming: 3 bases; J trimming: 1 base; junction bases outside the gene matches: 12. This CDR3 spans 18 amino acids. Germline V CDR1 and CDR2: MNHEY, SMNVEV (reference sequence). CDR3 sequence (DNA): TGTGCCAGCAGTTTGAATTGGGACAGAACAGGGGCCAAAAACATTCAGTACTTC. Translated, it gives CASSLNWDRTGAKNIQYF.

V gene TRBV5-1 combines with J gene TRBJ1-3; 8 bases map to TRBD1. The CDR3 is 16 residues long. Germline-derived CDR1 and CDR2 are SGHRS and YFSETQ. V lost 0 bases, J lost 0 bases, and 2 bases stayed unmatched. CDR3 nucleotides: TGCGCCAGCAGCTTGGGACAGGGGCACTCTGGAAACACCATATATTTT. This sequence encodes CASSLGQGHSGNTIYF.

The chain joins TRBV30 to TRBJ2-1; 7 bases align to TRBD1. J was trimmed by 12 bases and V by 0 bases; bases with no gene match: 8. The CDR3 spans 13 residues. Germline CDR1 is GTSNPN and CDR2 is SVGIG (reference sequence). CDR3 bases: TGTGCCTGGAGTGTTCAGGGGGAAGGTTCGCAGTTCTTC. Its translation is CAWSVQGEGSQFF.

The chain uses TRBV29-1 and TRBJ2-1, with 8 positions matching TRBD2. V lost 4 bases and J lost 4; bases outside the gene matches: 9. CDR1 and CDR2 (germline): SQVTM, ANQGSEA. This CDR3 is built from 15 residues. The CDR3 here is CSVGPQRGIYNEQFF. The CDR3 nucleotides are TGCAGCGTTGGCCCCCAGCGGGGGATTTACAATGAGCAGTTCTTC.

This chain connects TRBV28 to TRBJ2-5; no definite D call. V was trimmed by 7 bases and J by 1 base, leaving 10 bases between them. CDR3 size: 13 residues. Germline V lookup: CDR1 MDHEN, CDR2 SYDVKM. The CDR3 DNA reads TGTGCCAGCACCACCCCTACCCAAGAGACCCAGTACTTC. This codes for CASTTPTQETQYF.

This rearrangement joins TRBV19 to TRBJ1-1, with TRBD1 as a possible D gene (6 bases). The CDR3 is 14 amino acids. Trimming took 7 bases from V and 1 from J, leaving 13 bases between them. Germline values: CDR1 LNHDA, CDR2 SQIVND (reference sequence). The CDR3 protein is CASTPGVRNTEAFF. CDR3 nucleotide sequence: TGTGCCAGTACCCCAGGGGTCAGGAACACTGAAGCTTTCTTT.

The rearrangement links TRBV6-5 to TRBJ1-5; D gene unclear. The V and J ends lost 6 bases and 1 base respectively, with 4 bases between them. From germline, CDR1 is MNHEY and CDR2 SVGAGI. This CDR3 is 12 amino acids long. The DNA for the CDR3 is TGTGCCAGCAGCATCAGCAATCAGCCCCAGCATTTT. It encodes CASSISNQPQHF.

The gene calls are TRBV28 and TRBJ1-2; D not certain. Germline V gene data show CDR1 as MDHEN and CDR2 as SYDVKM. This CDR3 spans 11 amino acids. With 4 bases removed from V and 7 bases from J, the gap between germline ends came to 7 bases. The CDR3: CASSSYSGYTF. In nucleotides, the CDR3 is TGTGCCAGCAGTTCATACAGTGGCTACACCTTC.